This entry describes one TCR beta chain. This sample was taken from a study of blood T cell repertoires in COVID-19. On the study more broadly: Acute and convalescent COVID-19 specimens originated in the United States, Italy and Spain. Sample material is recorded as cDNA or gDNA derived from T cells, B-cell-depleted T cells, or PBMCs.

In the original workflow: Amplified reference gene primers provided the basis for estimating nucleated cell counts. Generated by immunoSEQ multiplex PCR, the TCRdb table keeps only in-frame clones and is missing some. For V, J and clone size, that table is used; D and trimming come from the DNA. Among some 50,000 clones listed, roughly four fifths were seen once. Germline CDR1 reads MGHDK; CDR2 reads SYGVNS. Trimming cost V 2 bases and J 9 bases, with 19 bases left between them. This CDR3 region has 15 residues. V and J are TRBV25-1 and TRBJ1-1; perhaps TRBD1 as D (5 bases). The clonotype originates from a man between 35 and 55 years old with acute or convalescent COVID-19. Sequencing was done on a sample of peripheral blood. CDR3 in DNA: TGTGCCAGCAGTGAAAGGGAGGGCGTCCAGGGAAAAGCTTTCTTT. This sequence encodes CASSEREGVQGKAFF.